This T cell receptor (beta chain) was recorded in a study of T-cell memory formation after mild COVID-19 listed by TCRdb under 2021. About the investigation overall: TCR sequence clusters from the two donors were found to be largely donor specific. T-cell clones expanding and contracting after mild COVID-19 in two donors were tracked by longitudinal TCRalpha and TCRbeta repertoire sequencing. The cohort comprised two young, previously healthy adult volunteers, one female and one male.

Sequencing instrument: Illumina NovaSeq 6000. TCRalpha and TCRbeta cDNA libraries were built by 5'RACE with constant-segment primers, adding sample barcodes and unique molecular identifiers. RNA was extracted from every sample with Trizol reagent. Amplification of the libraries took two PCR steps, and the second step added a second sample barcode plus Illumina TruSeq adapters. Libraries were sequenced on an Illumina NovaSeq with 2 x 150 bp paired-end reads. For the original study's pipeline: With migec v1.2.7, reads were demultiplexed and then collapsed into UMI-guided consensus sequences. Using mixcr v2.1.11, UMI consensuses were aligned to TRA and TRB V and J templates and then assembled into clonotypes. A clonotype was counted as expanded or contracted only if both edgeR and NoisET called the change significant, with noise models trained on biological replicates. For edgeR calls, the thresholds were a false discovery rate-adjusted p below 0.01 and a log2 fold-change of 1. As an exploratory analysis of dynamics, max-normalized trajectories of the 1000 most abundant clonotypes were examined by PCA with hierarchical clustering. Separately sequenced CD4+ and CD8+ repertoires were used to assign a CD4 or CD8 phenotype to each responding clone. TCRdb trimmed the raw reads at Q25, called clones with MiXCR and kept productive beta chains. Rows merge per CDR3 protein into single entries with the most common DNA and genes. The V and J calls reflect TCRdb's pipeline rather than the authors' work. The sample includes about 320,000 distinct CDR3 sequences, with 13% to 15% observed a single time. Clones ranked in the top ten supply 21% of the sample.

What the research found in general, with its limitations: Clones that contracted from day 15 to 85 showed balanced CD4/CD8 phenotypes, whereas a second wave of clones that expanded from day 15 to 37 leaned towards CD4+. Some responding clones were found in pre-infection memory, which suggests that pre-existing cross-reactive memory T cells took part in the SARS-CoV-2 response. Contracting CD4+ clones appeared mostly in the CM and EM memory subsets, whereas CD8+ clones were enriched in EMRA. SARS-CoV-2 specificity was not confirmed for the second-wave clones peaking on day 37. Only a couple of mild cases were covered in the study, and larger cohorts including severe cases with pre-infection samples were considered necessary.

Ficoll-Paque density gradient centrifugation was used to isolate PBMCs. Trimming at the junction amounts to 0 bases on V and 4 bases on J, and the germline ends lie 8 bases apart. The CDR3 contains 14 residues, cysteine and phenylalanine counted. Here the CDR3 DNA is all that survives: 42 bases in frame from base 1. From the germline V gene, CDR1 is SGHRS and CDR2 is YFSETQ. As regards this clonotype: Its binding antigen is unknown. Base qualities were left out, and no much larger clone turns up one base away.

Sequenced input: PBMCs or a T cell subset sorted from them (not recorded which). The V and J segments used are TRBV5-1 and TRBJ1-5; there is no confident call for the D gene. The receptor was isolated from a man aged 18-30 years who had mild COVID-19 (a few samples of this study predate the infection). The sample titles of this study are shuffled in the database, so cell type and time point are left out; the donor was told from shared clones. The DNA sequence is given as TGCGCCAGCAGCTTGGATGGGAGAAATCAGCCCCAGCATTTT. The encoded protein is CASSLDGRNQPQHF.